This T cell receptor beta chain was recovered during a study of blood T cell repertoires in COVID-19. The ends lost 2 bases at V and 6 bases at J; junction bases unmatched: 3. Germline V gene sequence: CDR1 MDHEN, CDR2 SYDVKM. The CDR3 sequence is 14 residues long. Individuals aged about 18 to 90 years were recruited from around 22 US areas. Participants had their cohort set by participant-reported clinical history. A case of COVID-19 had been met by exposed participants within 2 weeks before study entry. Authors' methods: Amplification of reference gene primers provided the estimated nucleated cell counts. Generated by immunoSEQ multiplex PCR, the TCRdb table keeps only in-frame clones and is missing some. V and J calls and clone size follow that table, whereas D and trimming were derived from the DNA. The sample consists of 350,000 or so clones, about nine tenths of them appearing once.

V and J are TRBV28 and TRBJ2-2; 7 nucleotides agree with TRBD1. This TCR was sampled from a woman aged 25 to 39 who had been exposed to COVID-19. Sequenced material: PBMCs or T cells enriched from blood (not recorded which). The CDR3 spells CASSLMQGAGELFF. The CDR3 DNA is TGTGCCAGCAGTTTAATGCAGGGGGCCGGGGAGCTGTTTTTT.